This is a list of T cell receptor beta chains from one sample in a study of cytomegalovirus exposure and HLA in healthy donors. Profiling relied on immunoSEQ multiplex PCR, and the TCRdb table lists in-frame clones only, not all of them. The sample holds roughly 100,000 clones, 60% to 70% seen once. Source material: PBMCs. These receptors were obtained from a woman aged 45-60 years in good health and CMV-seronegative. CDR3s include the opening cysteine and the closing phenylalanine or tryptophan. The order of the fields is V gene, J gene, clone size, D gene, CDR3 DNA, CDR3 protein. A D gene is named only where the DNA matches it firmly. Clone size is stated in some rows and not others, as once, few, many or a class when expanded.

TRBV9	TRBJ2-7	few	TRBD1	TGTGCCAGCAGCCTCCGACCGACAGGGGACGAGCAGTACTTC	CASSLRPTGDEQYF
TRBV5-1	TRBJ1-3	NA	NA	TGCGCCAGCAGCTTGGGGACAAGTCCCGGAAACACCATATATTTT	CASSLGTSPGNTIYF
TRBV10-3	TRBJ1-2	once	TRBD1	TGTGCCATCAGTGAAGGAGGGGGCCGAAACTATGGCTACACCTTC	CAISEGGGRNYGYTF
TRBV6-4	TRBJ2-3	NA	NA	TGTGCCAGCAGTGACTCCCAGGGTGATACGCAGTATTTT	CASSDSQGDTQYF
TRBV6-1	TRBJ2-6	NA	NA	TGTGCCAGCAGATTATCTACTGGGGCCAACGTCCTGACTTTC	CASRLSTGANVLTF
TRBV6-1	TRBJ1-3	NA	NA	TGTGCCAGCAGTGAAATGCGGTTCGCTGGAAACACCATATATTTT	CASSEMRFAGNTIYF
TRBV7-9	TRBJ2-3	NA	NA	TGTGCCAGCAGCTCAGGGCTAGATACGCAGTATTTT	CASSSGLDTQYF
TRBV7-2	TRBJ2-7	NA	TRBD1	TGTGCCAGCAGCCGAAGGGACAGCAGATACGAGCAGTACTTC	CASSRRDSRYEQYF
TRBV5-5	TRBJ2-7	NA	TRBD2	TGTGCCAGCAGCTTGGCCGGGAGCGGGAGCTACGAGCAGTACTTC	CASSLAGSGSYEQYF
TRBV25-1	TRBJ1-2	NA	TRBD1	TGTGCCAGCAGTGGGCAGGGGGCTGTTGGCTACACCTTC	CASSGQGAVGYTF
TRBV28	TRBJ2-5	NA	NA	TGTGCCAGCAGCCTTGGGGGACATGGCGAGACCCAGTACTTC	CASSLGGHGETQYF
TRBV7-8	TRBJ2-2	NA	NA	TGTGCCAGCAGCTTAGTGGGGAACAGGGTGTTGGCCGGGGAGCTGTTTTTT	CASSLVGNRVLAGELFF
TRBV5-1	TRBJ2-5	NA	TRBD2	TGCGCCAGCAGCTTGGGAGTGGCTAGCGGGGGTCTAAGCGGCGAGACCCAGTACTTC	CASSLGVASGGLSGETQYF
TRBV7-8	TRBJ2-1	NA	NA	TGTGCCAGCAGCAAAGGCCCCGGGACTAAAGGGGGTTACAATGAGCAGTTCTTC	CASSKGPGTKGGYNEQFF
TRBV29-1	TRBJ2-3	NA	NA	TGCAGCGTTAGAGCGACAGCCTCATACACAGATACGCAGTATTTT	CSVRATASYTDTQYF
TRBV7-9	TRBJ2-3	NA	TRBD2	TGTGCCAGCAGCTTAGAGGGCGGGAGGGCAGATACGCAGTATTTT	CASSLEGGRADTQYF
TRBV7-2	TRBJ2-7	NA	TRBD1	TGTGCCAGCAGCCGGACAGGATCTGGATACGAGCAGTACTTC	CASSRTGSGYEQYF
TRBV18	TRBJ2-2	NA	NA	TGTGCCAGCTCACCCACAGGCCTGAACACCGGGGAGCTGTTTTTT	CASSPTGLNTGELFF
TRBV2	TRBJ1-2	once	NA	TGTGCCAGCAGGGACAGCTTCAACTATGGCTACACCTTC	CASRDSFNYGYTF
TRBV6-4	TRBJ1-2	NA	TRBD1	TGTGCCAGCAGACCGGGACAGGGGGCGTTTAGCTATGGCTACACCTTC	CASRPGQGAFSYGYTF
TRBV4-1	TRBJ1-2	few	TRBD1	TGCGCCAGCAGCCAAGGAGCCCTCAGGGGGCTGGCTGGCTACACCTTC	CASSQGALRGLAGYTF
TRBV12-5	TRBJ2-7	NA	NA	TGTGCTAGTGGTTTGAGCGGAGAGCAGTACTTC	CASGLSGEQYF
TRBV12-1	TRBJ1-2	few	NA	TGTGCCAGCAGCTTTGTGGGGAGGGGGGAGCTGGGCTACACCTTC	CASSFVGRGELGYTF